Listed below are T cell receptor beta chains from one sample, sequenced in a study of vaccination effects on CD4 cells after COVID-19. Generated by immunoSEQ multiplex PCR, the TCRdb table keeps only in-frame clones and is missing some. The sample contains around 32,000 clones, 55% to 75% of which appear only once. No antigens are known for them. This sample comprised CD4+ T cells from PBMCs cultured with HCoV-229E spike peptides, obtained after COVID-19 vaccination. The receptors come from a human donor who received a COVID-19 vaccine. CDR3s include the opening cysteine and the closing phenylalanine or tryptophan. The order of the fields is clone size, J gene, D gene, V gene, CDR3 protein, CDR3 DNA. D genes are given only for firm matches. The size entry is marked missing in some rows and otherwise reads once, few, many or a size class.

-,TRBJ2-3,TRBD1,TRBV6-5,CASRGQVTDTQYF,TGTGCCAGCCGGGGACAGGTCACAGATACGCAGTATTTT
few,TRBJ2-2,-,TRBV5-4,CASSPPASTNTGELFF,TGTGCCAGCAGCCCCCCGGCTAGCACGAACACCGGGGAGCTGTTTTTT
few,TRBJ1-4,-,TRBV5-6,CASSVLLPQGLGANEKLFF,TGTGCCAGCAGCGTCTTACTACCCCAGGGTCTCGGGGCTAATGAAAAACTGTTTTTT
once,TRBJ1-2,-,TRBV7-9,CASNGRRGGYTF,TGTGCCAGCAACGGACGACGGGGAGGCTACACCTTC
few,TRBJ1-3,-,TRBV5-1,CASSLAGGDSGNTIYF,TGCGCCAGCAGCTTGGCGGGGGGTGACTCTGGAAACACCATATATTTT
-,TRBJ2-5,TRBD2,TRBV6-5,CASSYTGTSGGGAQYF,TGTGCCAGCAGTTACACCGGGACTAGCGGGGGGGGTGCCCAGTACTTC
-,TRBJ2-4,-,TRBV6-5,CARSLALNIQYF,TGTGCCCGTTCCCTAGCTTTAAACATTCAGTACTTC
-,TRBJ1-2,-,TRBV6-6,CASSYVVGERAGGYTF,TGTGCCAGCAGTTACGTCGTCGGGGAGCGGGCTGGGGGCTACACCTTC
-,TRBJ1-2,-,TRBV6-5,CASSYSRWTNYGYTF,TGTGCCAGCAGTTACTCTCGGTGGACTAACTATGGCTACACCTTC
-,TRBJ1-1,-,TRBV18,CASSPGVNTEAFF,TGTGCCAGCTCACCTGGAGTGAACACTGAAGCTTTCTTT
-,TRBJ1-5,-,TRBV6-4,CASSRIQDTSNQPQHF,TGTGCCAGCTCGCGTATACAGGACACTAGCAATCAGCCCCAGCATTTT
few,TRBJ2-2,-,TRBV18,CASSPKQGGVGGELFF,TGTGCCAGCTCACCGAAACAGGGCGGAGTAGGCGGGGAGCTGTTTTTT
once,TRBJ2-2,TRBD2,TRBV4-1,CASSPGLAITNTGELFF,TGCGCCAGCAGCCCGGGACTAGCGATCACGAACACCGGGGAGCTGTTTTTT
-,TRBJ2-1,TRBD1,TRBV10-3,CAISIGTGGGTYNEQFF,TGTGCCATCAGCATAGGGACAGGGGGAGGTACCTACAATGAGCAGTTCTTC
-,TRBJ1-4,-,TRBV6-2/TRBV6-3,CASSRDPREKLFF,TGTGCCAGCAGTCGGGACCCGCGGGAAAAACTGTTTTTT
-,TRBJ2-5,TRBD2,TRBV5-5,CASSLSRGGRETQYF,TGTGCCAGCAGCTTAAGCCGGGGGGGGAGGGAGACCCAGTACTTC
once,TRBJ2-5,-,TRBV5-8,CASSIGQTQETQYF,TGTGCCAGCAGCATAGGACAGACCCAAGAGACCCAGTACTTC
-,TRBJ1-3,TRBD1,TRBV18,CASSPGQLSGNTIYF,TGTGCCAGCTCACCGGGACAGCTCTCTGGAAACACCATATATTTT
-,TRBJ2-3,-,TRBV4-2,CASSPGDTQYF,TGTGCCAGCAGCCCGGGGGATACGCAGTATTTT
medium-sized,TRBJ2-7,-,TRBV4-1,CASRRGAGASYEQYF,TGCGCCAGCAGGCGGGGCGCCGGGGCCTCCTACGAGCAGTACTTC
few,TRBJ2-1,TRBD2,TRBV4-2,CASSQVTGLAKNEQFF,TGTGCCAGCAGCCAAGTAACCGGACTAGCAAAGAATGAGCAGTTCTTC
-,TRBJ2-3,TRBD2,TRBV5-1,CASSLGVAGGPASTDTQYF,TGCGCCAGCAGCTTGGGAGTAGCGGGAGGACCCGCGAGCACAGATACGCAGTATTTT
-,TRBJ1-1,-,TRBV7-8,CASRRAGEAFF,TGTGCCAGCAGACGCGCGGGTGAAGCTTTCTTT
once,TRBJ2-5,-,TRBV6-2/TRBV6-3,CASSYSVETQYF,TGTGCCAGCAGTTACTCGGTGGAGACCCAGTACTTC
few,TRBJ2-7,-,TRBV5-4,CASSFNQAPYEQYF,TGTGCCAGCAGCTTTAATCAGGCCCCCTACGAGCAGTACTTC
-,TRBJ1-5,-,TRBV11-2,CASSSDRNQPQHF,TGTGCCAGCAGCTCCGACAGGAATCAGCCCCAGCATTTT
once,TRBJ2-7,-,TRBV6-5,CASSYSWGFSYEQYF,TGTGCCAGCAGTTACTCTTGGGGGTTCTCCTACGAGCAGTACTTC
-,TRBJ1-2,TRBD1,TRBV12-5,CASGLRDRANYGYTF,TGTGCTAGTGGACTCCGGGACAGGGCTAACTATGGCTACACCTTC
-,TRBJ1-2,TRBD1,TRBV7-9,CASSIRGQGGYTF,TGTGCCAGCAGCATCAGGGGGCAGGGAGGCTACACCTTC
-,TRBJ2-3,-,TRBV6-1,CASSDWADTQYF,TGTGCCAGCAGCGACTGGGCAGATACGCAGTATTTT
-,TRBJ1-2,-,TRBV9,CASSVMPIGSNYGYTF,TGTGCCAGCAGCGTGATGCCCATTGGGTCCAACTATGGCTACACCTTC
-,TRBJ2-7,TRBD2,TRBV15,CATSRGRGGQDEQYF,TGTGCCACCAGCAGAGGGCGGGGGGGCCAGGACGAGCAGTACTTC
-,TRBJ1-1,-,TRBV6-1,CASSEIPGQNTEAFF,TGTGCCAGCAGTGAAATCCCGGGTCAAAACACTGAAGCTTTCTTT
few,TRBJ1-5,-,TRBV5-1,CASSLGPLGNQPQHF,TGCGCCAGCAGCTTGGGACCGTTGGGCAATCAGCCCCAGCATTTT
-,TRBJ2-5,-,TRBV27,CASSRASQYF,TGTGCCAGCAGCCGGGCGTCCCAGTACTTC
-,TRBJ2-3,TRBD2,TRBV5-5,CASALERGLTDTQYF,TGTGCCAGCGCTCTTGAGCGGGGGCTCACAGATACGCAGTATTTT
-,TRBJ1-6,-,TRBV5-8,CASSSRTASSPNSPLHF,TGTGCCAGCAGCTCGAGGACAGCCTCCAGTCCCAATTCACCCCTCCACTTT
few,TRBJ2-7,-,TRBV6-5,CASGWGPTEQYF,TGTGCCAGCGGCTGGGGCCCCACCGAGCAGTACTTC
-,TRBJ2-5,-,TRBV12-3/TRBV12-4,CASSLFLQGVYF,TGTGCCAGCAGCCTATTTCTCCAAGGGGTTTACTTC
-,TRBJ2-3,TRBD2,TRBV5-1,CASMRTSGSTDTQYF,TGCGCCAGCATGCGGACTAGCGGGTCCACAGATACGCAGTATTTT
few,TRBJ2-2,-,TRBV3-1/TRBV3-2,CASSPGGPGELFF,TGTGCCAGCAGCCCTGGGGGCCCCGGGGAGCTGTTTTTT
-,TRBJ2-7,-,TRBV29-1,CSVRRESLGEQYF,TGCAGCGTTCGGCGGGAATCTCTGGGCGAGCAGTACTTC
-,TRBJ1-1,TRBD1,TRBV6-7,CASSPQGGLGEAFF,TGTGCCAGCAGTCCCCAGGGGGGGCTTGGTGAAGCTTTCTTT
-,TRBJ2-3,-,TRBV11-2,CASQDLLGGMRDTQYF,TGTGCCAGCCAGGACTTATTGGGGGGCATGCGAGATACGCAGTATTTT
-,TRBJ2-3,-,TRBV2,CASSDVSTDTQYF,TGTGCCAGCAGTGACGTTAGTACAGATACGCAGTATTTT
-,TRBJ2-5,-,TRBV7-9,CASRLEETQYF,TGTGCCAGCAGGTTAGAGGAGACCCAGTACTTC
-,TRBJ2-1,-,TRBV2,CASSVETLNEQFF,TGTGCCAGCAGTGTAGAGACGTTAAATGAGCAGTTCTTC
-,TRBJ2-3,TRBD2,TRBV5-4,CASSSGTSGRTDTQYF,TGTGCCAGCAGCTCAGGGACTAGCGGCCGCACAGATACGCAGTATTTT
-,TRBJ1-5,-,TRBV6-2/TRBV6-3,CASSYSGMGGMRPQHF,TGTGCCAGCAGTTACTCGGGGATGGGGGGTATGAGGCCCCAGCATTTT
-,TRBJ2-7,-,TRBV12-2,CASRLAWEQRVHEQYF,TGTGCAAGTCGCTTAGCCTGGGAGCAAAGGGTTCACGAGCAGTACTTC
few,TRBJ1-6,-,TRBV19,CASSIGPGPNSPLHF,TGTGCCAGTAGTATAGGTCCCGGCCCTAATTCACCCCTCCACTTT
-,TRBJ1-3,-,TRBV30,CAWSVLWGRGSGNTIYF,TGTGCCTGGAGTGTACTTTGGGGCAGGGGCTCTGGAAACACCATATATTTT
-,TRBJ1-4,-,TRBV6-5,CASSYSTGGKLFF,TGTGCCAGCAGTTACTCGACCGGCGGAAAACTGTTTTTT
-,TRBJ2-5,-,TRBV6-2/TRBV6-3,CASSRGQETQYF,TGTGCCAGCAGTCGGGGGCAAGAGACCCAGTACTTC
-,TRBJ1-1,TRBD1,TRBV6-5,CASSRTGTLNTEAFF,TGTGCCAGCAGCAGGACAGGCACCTTGAACACTGAAGCTTTCTTT